This is a list of T cell receptor beta chains from one sample in a study of T cell clusters in autoimmune cytopenias. For each CDR3 protein, TCRdb gives one entry from its re-call of the multiplex PCR reads, without DNA. The ten most abundant clones cover 3% to 4% of a sample with about 15,000 distinct CDR3 sequences. The data were also submitted as part of a second study, on T cell repertoires in aging, cancer and after chemotherapy.

The sample comprised peripheral blood. The receptors here all came from a human donor in good health. Both conserved end residues are part of each CDR3. The order of the fields is V gene, clone size, J gene, CDR3 length, CDR3 protein. Where a row states a size, it is once, few, many or the class of an expanded clone; other rows omit it.

>TRBV5-5|.|TRBJ2-3|15
CASSFGPQVTDTQYF
>TRBV5-5|.|TRBJ2-3|17
CASSLGQGASSTDTQYF
>TRBV6-2/TRBV6-3|.|TRBJ2-3|16
CASSKGFRVSTDTQYF
>TRBV30|.|TRBJ1-1|11
CAWSRGPEASF
>TRBV29-1|medium-sized|TRBJ2-1|11
CSVEAGNEQFF
>TRBV30|.|TRBJ2-5|14
CAWGSVGTIETQYF
>TRBV6-1|medium-sized|TRBJ2-2|11
CASSFPGELFF
>TRBV7-2|.|TRBJ2-2|14
CASSLVPNTGELFF
>TRBV5-6|.|TRBJ2-7|16
CASSFWGWDSRYEQYF
>TRBV7-6|.|TRBJ2-2|14
CASRSYGQAGELFF
>TRBV30|.|TRBJ1-2|14
CAWSALGVNYGYTF
>TRBV30|.|TRBJ1-6|15
CAWSVLGTYNSPLHF
>TRBV6-6|medium-sized|TRBJ2-5|12
CASTRGQETQYF
>TRBV11-3|.|TRBJ2-1|19
CASSSGGAGGPRVGYEQFF
>TRBV29-1|.|TRBJ2-1|15
CSVSPRLAGGGEQFF
>TRBV6-5|.|TRBJ2-1|13
CASSYGQNNEQFF
>TRBV6-5|.|TRBJ2-1|16
CASRRTSGRGYNEQFF
>TRBV19|.|TRBJ1-1|15
CASSPRTGGNTEAFF
>TRBV5-4|.|TRBJ2-1|11
CASSLGHEQFF
>TRBV27|.|TRBJ2-1|12
CASSSVGRPGFF
>TRBV5-5|.|TRBJ2-1|14
CASRAGGAYNEQFF
>TRBV7-9|.|TRBJ2-1|14
CASSPGLAYNEQFF
>TRBV30|.|TRBJ2-1|11
CGLLALHEQFF
>TRBV6-6|medium-sized|TRBJ2-2|16
CASSIFGQGNTGELFF
>TRBV15|.|TRBJ2-2|12
CATSRLGGELFF
>TRBV30|.|TRBJ2-7|15
CAWSVPGRALYEQYF
>TRBV15|.|TRBJ1-5|16
CATSRGPTNSRQPQHF